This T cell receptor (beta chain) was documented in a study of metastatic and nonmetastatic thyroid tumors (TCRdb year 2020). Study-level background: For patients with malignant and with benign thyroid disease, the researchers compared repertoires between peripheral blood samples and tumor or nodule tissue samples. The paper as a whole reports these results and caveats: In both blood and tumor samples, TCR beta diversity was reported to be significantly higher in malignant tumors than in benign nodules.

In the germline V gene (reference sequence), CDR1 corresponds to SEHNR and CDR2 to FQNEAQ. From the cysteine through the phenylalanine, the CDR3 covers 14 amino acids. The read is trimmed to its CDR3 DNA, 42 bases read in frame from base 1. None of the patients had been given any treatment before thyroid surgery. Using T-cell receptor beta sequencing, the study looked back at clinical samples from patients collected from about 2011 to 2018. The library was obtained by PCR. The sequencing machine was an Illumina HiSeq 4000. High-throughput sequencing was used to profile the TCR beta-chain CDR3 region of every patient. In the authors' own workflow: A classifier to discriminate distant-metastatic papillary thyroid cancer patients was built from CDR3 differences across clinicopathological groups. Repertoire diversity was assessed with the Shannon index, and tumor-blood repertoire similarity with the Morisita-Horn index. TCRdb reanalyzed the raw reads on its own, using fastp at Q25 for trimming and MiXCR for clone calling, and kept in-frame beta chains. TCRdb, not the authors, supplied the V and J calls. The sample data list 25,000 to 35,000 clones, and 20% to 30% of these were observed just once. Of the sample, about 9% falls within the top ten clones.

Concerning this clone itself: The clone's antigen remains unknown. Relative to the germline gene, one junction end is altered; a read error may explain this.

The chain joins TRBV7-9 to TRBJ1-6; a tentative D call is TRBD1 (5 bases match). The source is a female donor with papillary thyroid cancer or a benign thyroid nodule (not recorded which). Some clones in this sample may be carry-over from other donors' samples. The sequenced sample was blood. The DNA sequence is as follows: TGTTCCAGCAGCGAAGGACAAGCGAATTCACCCCTCCAGTTT. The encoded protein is CSSSEGQANSPLQF.